This TCR beta chain was captured in a study of blood T cell repertoires in COVID-19. Across the study: Samples representing acute and convalescent COVID-19 were sourced from the United States, Italy and Spain. PBMCs, B-cell-depleted T cells, or T cells provided the cDNA or gDNA that made up the material.

CDR1 and CDR2 from the germline V gene are ENHRY and SYGVKD. J was trimmed by 6 bases and V by 8 bases; bases with no gene match: 4. The CDR3 totals 11 residues. As handled by the study authors: Nucleated cell counts were estimated from reference gene primer amplification. Clones were sequenced by immunoSEQ multiplex PCR, and TCRdb holds only the in-frame ones, with some missing. V and J calls and clone size are given by that table; D and trimming were obtained from the DNA. Here the sample spans about 83,000 clones, roughly 90% being singletons. The specimen was peripheral blood. V usage is TRBV10-3 and J usage is TRBJ2-7; 7 nucleotides line up with TRBD1. This sequence originates from an elderly woman with active or convalescent COVID-19. CDR3 DNA sequence: TGTGCCATCTCAGGGGGACGCGAGCAGTACTTC. Residues: CAISGGREQYF.